The rows below give T cell receptor beta chains drawn from one sample of a study of cytomegalovirus exposure and HLA in healthy donors. The method was immunoSEQ multiplex PCR; TCRdb's version includes in-frame clones alone and lacks a portion of them. The sample lists about 140,000 clones, under 70% occurring once. The material sequenced was PBMCs. These receptor sequences come from a woman aged 55-75 years in good health and CMV-seronegative. Each CDR3 is given with its conserved first and last residue. A D gene is named only where the DNA matches it firmly. Clone size, where shown, is once, few, many, or a class for clones that have expanded.

V gene	J gene	clone size	D gene	CDR3 protein	CDR3 DNA
TRBV2	TRBJ1-2	-	TRBD1	CASGGFWRQGYGYTF	TGTGCCAGCGGGGGCTTTTGGAGACAGGGATATGGCTACACCTTC
TRBV4-3	TRBJ1-2	once	-	CASSQDRRGRDGYTF	TGCGCCAGCAGCCAAGATCGGCGGGGCCGGGATGGCTACACCTTC
TRBV6-5	TRBJ2-1	once	TRBD1	CASSYQIDRGYNEQFF	TGTGCCAGCAGTTACCAAATAGACAGGGGCTACAATGAGCAGTTCTTC
TRBV29-1	TRBJ2-1	few	TRBD2	CSVGSGGSTYNEQFF	TGCAGCGTTGGGAGCGGGGGGTCTACCTACAATGAGCAGTTCTTC
TRBV29-1	TRBJ1-1	-	TRBD1	CSVKGQPNTEAFF	TGCAGCGTAAAGGGACAGCCTAACACTGAAGCTTTCTTT
TRBV21-1	TRBJ1-6	-	-	CASKEGGSYNSPLHF	TGTGCCAGCAAAGAGGGCGGCTCCTATAATTCACCCCTCCACTTT
TRBV15	TRBJ1-5	-	-	CATSGESAGNSNQPQHF	TGTGCCACCAGCGGGGAATCGGCGGGGAACAGCAATCAGCCCCAGCATTTT
TRBV5-4	TRBJ2-7	-	TRBD1	CASGLGQGRNEQYF	TGTGCCAGCGGATTAGGACAGGGCCGTAACGAGCAGTACTTC
TRBV28	TRBJ2-7	-	-	CASSSFGSQGAYEQYF	TGTGCCAGCAGTTCATTCGGGAGTCAGGGAGCTTACGAGCAGTACTTC
TRBV5-5	TRBJ1-6	few	-	CASSYSGNANSPLHF	TGTGCCAGCAGCTACTCAGGGAACGCTAATTCACCCCTCCACTTT
TRBV7-9	TRBJ2-6	-	-	CASSRPAGGANVLTF	TGTGCCAGCAGCCGCCCGGCGGGAGGGGCCAACGTCCTGACTTTC
TRBV19	TRBJ2-1	-	TRBD2	CASSIALAMSNEQFF	TGTGCCAGTAGTATAGCACTAGCGATGAGCAATGAGCAGTTCTTC
TRBV2	TRBJ2-5	few	TRBD2	CASKIPSGRKETQYF	TGTGCCAGCAAAATACCTAGCGGGAGGAAAGAGACCCAGTACTTC
TRBV5-1	TRBJ1-3	few	-	CASSPNPGASGNTIYF	TGCGCCAGCAGCCCAAACCCAGGGGCCTCTGGAAACACCATATATTTT
TRBV6-1	TRBJ1-6	-	-	CASNREGDNSPLHF	TGTGCCAGCAACCGGGAGGGGGATAATTCACCCCTCCACTTT
TRBV9	TRBJ2-7	-	-	CASSVGTERATAEQYF	TGTGCCAGCAGCGTAGGGACAGAACGGGCAACGGCCGAGCAGTACTTC
TRBV7-3	TRBJ2-3	-	TRBD2	CASSFGGSTDTQYF	TGTGCCAGCAGCTTCGGGGGGAGCACAGATACGCAGTATTTT
TRBV5-4	TRBJ2-3	-	-	CASSLEVGGLSNTQYF	TGTGCCAGCAGCTTGGAGGTGGGGGGGCTTTCCAATACGCAGTATTTT
TRBV10-3	TRBJ2-4	-	TRBD1	CAISETTGNQIAKNIQYF	TGTGCCATCAGTGAGACGACAGGGAATCAGATAGCCAAAAACATTCAGTACTTC
TRBV19	TRBJ2-5	-	TRBD1	CASSRDRAQETQYF	TGTGCCAGTAGTCGGGACAGGGCACAAGAGACCCAGTACTTC
TRBV18	TRBJ1-1	-	TRBD1	CASSVGQGNTEAFF	TGTGCCAGCTCCGTTGGACAGGGGAACACTGAAGCTTTCTTT
TRBV6-5	TRBJ2-7	once	TRBD2	CASRPGLAEAYEQYF	TGTGCCAGCAGACCCGGACTAGCGGAAGCCTACGAGCAGTACTTC
TRBV13	TRBJ1-1	-	-	CASSSRGGPNTEAFF	TGTGCCAGCAGCTCGAGGGGGGGCCCGAACACTGAAGCTTTCTTT
TRBV6-1	TRBJ2-1	few	-	CASRGGTAEQFF	TGTGCCAGCAGGGGCGGGACGGCTGAGCAGTTCTTC
TRBV7-2	TRBJ2-7	-	TRBD2	CASSLVTGGTEQYF	TGTGCCAGCAGCTTGGTAACGGGAGGAACCGAGCAGTACTTC
TRBV7-9	TRBJ2-5	-	TRBD2	CASGSGGPLEETQYF	TGTGCCAGCGGCAGCGGGGGACCCCTTGAGGAGACCCAGTACTTC
TRBV27	TRBJ2-3	-	TRBD2	CASSEGRGRHTDTQYF	TGTGCCAGCAGTGAGGGGAGGGGACGACACACAGATACGCAGTATTTT
TRBV2	TRBJ2-1	few	TRBD2	CASTLAGANEQFF	TGTGCCAGCACACTAGCGGGAGCCAATGAGCAGTTCTTC
TRBV14	TRBJ1-1	-	TRBD1	CASSPITGERTEAFF	TGTGCCAGCAGCCCAATAACAGGGGAGAGGACTGAAGCTTTCTTT
TRBV5-4	TRBJ2-7	-	-	CASSLGGAGIRHEQYF	TGTGCCAGCAGCTTGGGCGGGGCGGGGATCAGGCACGAGCAGTACTTC
TRBV7-2	TRBJ1-2	-	-	CASSPSGGNNYGYTF	TGTGCCAGCAGCCCCTCCGGAGGGAATAACTATGGCTACACCTTC
TRBV5-4	TRBJ2-7	-	TRBD1	CASTAGQGRYEQYF	TGTGCCAGCACAGCGGGACAGGGGCGTTACGAGCAGTACTTC
TRBV5-1	TRBJ2-3	-	TRBD2	CASSLALAGGEDTQYF	TGCGCCAGCAGCTTGGCCCTAGCGGGAGGAGAGGATACGCAGTATTTT
TRBV1	TRBJ1-2	-	-	CTSSPIQGADYGYTF	TGCACCAGCAGCCCCATACAGGGGGCGGACTATGGCTACACCTTC
TRBV4-2	TRBJ2-7	-	TRBD1	CASSQQRTGSYEQYF	TGTGCCAGCAGCCAACAGCGGACAGGCTCCTACGAGCAGTACTTC
TRBV28	TRBJ1-5	-	-	CASRRGGRNQPQHF	TGTGCCAGCAGACGGGGAGGGCGAAATCAGCCCCAGCATTTT
TRBV7-3	TRBJ2-5	-	TRBD1	CASSLKPGTGSRETQYF	TGTGCCAGCAGCTTAAAGCCCGGGACAGGGAGCAGAGAGACCCAGTACTTC
TRBV5-4	TRBJ2-5	-	TRBD1	CASTLRGGQGKTQYF	TGTGCCAGCACCCTGAGGGGAGGACAGGGAAAGACCCAGTACTTC
TRBV2	TRBJ2-1	-	TRBD2	CASSSGLAGGVEQFF	TGTGCCAGCAGTTCGGGACTAGCGGGAGGAGTTGAGCAGTTCTTC
TRBV2	TRBJ1-1	-	TRBD1	CASRAGTGFTEAFF	TGTGCCAGCAGAGCCGGGACAGGGTTCACTGAAGCTTTCTTT
TRBV12-5	TRBJ2-7	-	-	CASGFPFGQGSNEQYF	TGTGCTAGTGGTTTCCCGTTTGGGCAGGGGAGTAACGAGCAGTACTTC
TRBV6-1	TRBJ2-3	-	TRBD2	CASSGFRTSGSTDTQYF	TGTGCCAGCAGTGGTTTTAGGACTAGCGGGAGTACAGATACGCAGTATTTT